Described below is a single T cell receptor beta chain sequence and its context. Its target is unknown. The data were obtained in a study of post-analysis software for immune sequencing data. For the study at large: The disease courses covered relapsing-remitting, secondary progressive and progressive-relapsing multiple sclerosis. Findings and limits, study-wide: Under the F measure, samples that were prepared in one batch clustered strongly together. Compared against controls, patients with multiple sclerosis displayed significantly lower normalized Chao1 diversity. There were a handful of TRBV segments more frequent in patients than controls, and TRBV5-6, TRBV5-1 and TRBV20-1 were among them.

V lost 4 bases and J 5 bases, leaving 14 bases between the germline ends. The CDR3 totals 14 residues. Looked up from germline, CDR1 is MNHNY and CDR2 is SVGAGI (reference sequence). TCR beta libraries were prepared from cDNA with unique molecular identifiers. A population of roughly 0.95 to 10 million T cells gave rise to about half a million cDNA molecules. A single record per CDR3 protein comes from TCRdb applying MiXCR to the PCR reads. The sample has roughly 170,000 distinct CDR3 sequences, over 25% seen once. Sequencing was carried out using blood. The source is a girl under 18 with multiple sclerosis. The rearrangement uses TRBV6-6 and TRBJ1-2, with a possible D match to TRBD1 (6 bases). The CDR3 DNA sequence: TGTGCCAGCAGTTTAAAGGGGGAACGGTATGGCTACACCTTC. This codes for CASSLKGERYGYTF.